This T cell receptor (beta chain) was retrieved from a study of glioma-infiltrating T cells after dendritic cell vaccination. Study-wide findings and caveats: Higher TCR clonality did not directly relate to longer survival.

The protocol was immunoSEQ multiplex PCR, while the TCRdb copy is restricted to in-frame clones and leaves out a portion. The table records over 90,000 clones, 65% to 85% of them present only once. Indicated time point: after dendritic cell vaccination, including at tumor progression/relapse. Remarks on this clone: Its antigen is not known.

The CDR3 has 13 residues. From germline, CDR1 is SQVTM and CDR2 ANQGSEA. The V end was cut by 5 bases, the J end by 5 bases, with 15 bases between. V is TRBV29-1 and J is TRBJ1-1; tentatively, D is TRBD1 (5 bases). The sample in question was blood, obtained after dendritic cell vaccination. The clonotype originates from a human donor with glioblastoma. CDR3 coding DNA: TGCAGCGTTTATACCGGGCGGGGGACTGAAGCTTTCTTT. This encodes CSVYTGRGTEAFF. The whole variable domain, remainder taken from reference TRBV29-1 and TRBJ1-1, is SAVISQKPSRDICQRGTSLTIQCQVDSQVTMMFWYRQQPGQSLTLIATANQGSEATYESGFVIDKFPISRPNLTFSTLTVSNMSPEDSSIYLCSVYTGRGTEAFFGQGTRLTVV.